Following are 23 T cell receptor beta chains from one sample sequenced in a study of regulatory T cells in long-lasting Graves disease. Time point defined: newly diagnosed GD, antithyroid drugs for less than 3 months. Following extraction of RNA from PBMCs, that RNA was used to make the TCR library. Through Arm-PCR of CDR3 regions and iRepertoire HTBI primers, TCR beta libraries were built. Each CDR3 protein gets one entry after TCRdb re-called the multiplex PCR reads with MiXCR. The data contain 550,000 to 600,000 distinct CDR3 sequences, more than 15% of them singletons. This same sample was also taken into another study, of T cells in Graves' hyperthyroidism and ophthalmopathy.

This sample comprised peripheral blood mononuclear cells (PBMCs), obtained at new diagnosis, from a patient treated with antithyroid drugs. The receptor source for this set is a man aged 18 to 35 with Graves disease.

This clonotype appeared a few times. The chain links TRBV7-9 to TRBJ2-3, with 8 bases lining up with TRBD2. The CDR3 extends over 15 amino acids. CDR1 SEHNR and CDR2 FQNEAQ come from the germline V gene (reference sequence). V was pared by 5 bases and J by 5 bases, with 9 bases of the junction left unmatched. In DNA, the CDR3 is TGTGCCAGCAGCCCCCGTGGGACTAGAAAAGATACGCAGTATTTT. Residues: CASSPRGTRKDTQYF.

A word on this clonotype: A single base separates this from a much larger clone, so it may be a read error. The rearrangement uses TRBV30 and TRBJ2-2; perhaps TRBD1 as D (5 bases). This CDR3 is 16 amino acids long. Germline-derived CDR1 and CDR2 are GTSNPN and SVGIG (reference sequence). V lost 0 bases and J 1 base, leaving 12 bases between the germline ends. The CDR3 coding sequence is TGTGCCTGGAGTGTACGGAGTAGGGGGAACACCGGGGAGCTGTTTTTT. This encodes CAWSVRSRGNTGELFF.

This clonotype was recorded many times. CDR3 nucleotides: TGTGCCAGCAGAGGGTCGCTGAACACTGAAGCTTTCTTT. It yields the protein CASRGSLNTEAFF. This chain uses TRBV2 with TRBJ1-1; D gene ambiguous. V gave up 6 bases and J gave up 0 bases, with 8 bases separating them. CDR1 is SNHLY and CDR2 is FYNNEI in the germline V gene. This CDR3 is built from 13 residues.

This clonotype has ten or more counts. This chain connects TRBV2 to TRBJ2-1; D tentatively fits TRBD1 or TRBD2 (5 bases each). The CDR3 has 14 residues. Between the trimmed V and J ends, which lost 3 bases and 8 bases, there was a span of 14 bases. Germline V gene data show CDR1 as SNHLY and CDR2 as FYNNEI. Here the CDR3 reads CASSDSGPWDEQFF. Written as DNA, the CDR3 is TGTGCCAGCAGTGACTCGGGACCCTGGGATGAGCAGTTCTTC.

This chain joins TRBV7-8 and TRBJ2-1, with D possibly matching TRBD2 (5 bases). Germline V lookup: CDR1 SGHVS, CDR2 FQNEAQ. This CDR3 has 15 residues. V was shortened by 0 bases and J by 4 bases, with 10 bases between the two germline ends. CDR3 nucleotides: TGTGCCAGCAGCTTAGCCCGGACTCCTTACAATGAGCAGTTCTTC. This encodes CASSLARTPYNEQFF.

The chain carries TRBV20-1 and TRBJ1-1; TRBD1 matches 7 bases. Germline lookup yields CDR1 DFQATT and CDR2 SNEGSKA (reference sequence). The V gene end was trimmed by 3 bases and the J gene end by 3 bases; junction bases not matched to a gene: 4. This CDR3 has 13 amino acids. The CDR3 sequence: CSARVQGDTEAFF. The CDR3 nucleotides are TGCAGTGCTAGGGTTCAGGGGGACACTGAAGCTTTCTTT.

This clonotype was recorded a few times. This sequence joins TRBV12-3 or TRBV12-4 and TRBJ1-1; D not certain. V was pared by 5 bases and J by 4 bases, with 14 bases between. CDR3 size: 14 residues. This chain's CDR3 is CASSRSTGGTEAFF. In DNA, the CDR3 is TGTGCCAGCAGTCGTTCGACTGGTGGCACTGAAGCTTTCTTT.

This clonotype was seen repeatedly, ten times or more. This chain uses TRBV18 with TRBJ2-1, with D possibly being TRBD2 (6 bases). Trimming took off 4 bases at V and 7 bases at J, with 11 bases between the two ends. Germline assignment: CDR1 KGHSH and CDR2 LQKENI. The CDR3 extends over 13 amino acids. The CDR3 loop is CASSQRALNEQFF. The CDR3 DNA is TGTGCCAGCTCACAGCGGGCTCTAAATGAGCAGTTCTTC.

This clonotype was counted many times. This sequence joins TRBV11-2 and TRBJ2-1, with D unresolved. The germline CDR1 and CDR2 sequences are SGHAT and FQNNGV. Trimming shortened V by 7 bases and J by 6 bases, and 7 bases separated the two germline ends. This CDR3 spans 11 amino acids. The CDR3 region is CASTPSNEQFF. Here the CDR3 DNA reads TGTGCCAGCACCCCCAGCAATGAGCAGTTCTTC. Full variable domain (remainder filled in from reference TRBV11-2 and TRBJ2-1): EAGVAQSPRYKIIEKRQSVAFWCNPISGHATLYWYQQILGQGPKLLIQFQNNGVVDDSQLPKDRFSAERLKGVDSTLKIQPAKLEDSAVYLCASTPSNEQFFGPGTRLTVL.

This clonotype appeared many times. V gene TRBV3-1 combines with J gene TRBJ2-7; no definite D call. This CDR3 region has 11 residues. Germline lookup yields CDR1 LGHDT and CDR2 YNNKEL (reference sequence). V lost 2 bases to trimming and J lost 7 bases, with 6 bases between them. The CDR3 bases are TGTGCCAGCAGCCAATATGGGGAGCAGTACTTC. It codes for CASSQYGEQYF.

This clonotype showed up many times. V usage is TRBV5-6 and J usage is TRBJ2-7, with D perhaps given as TRBD1 or TRBD2 (5 bases each). This CDR3 comprises 15 residues. Deletions cut 2 bases from V and 1 base from J, with 13 bases between. The germline CDR1 and CDR2 sequences are SGHDT and YYEEEE. CDR3 DNA: TGTGCCAGCAGCTTTGCCCGGGACCAGTCCTACGAGCAGTACTTC. It specifies CASSFARDQSYEQYF.

On this clonotype itself: The CDR3 does not close with the conserved phenylalanine or tryptophan, likely indicating a read error. The chain links TRBV12-3 or TRBV12-4 to TRBJ2-1; D might be TRBD1 (5 bases). The CDR3 length is 16 residues. The CDR3 DNA reads as TGCGCCAGCATCCCTCGGCAGGCCCAGGGCTCCAATGAGCAGTTCTCC. This gives the protein CASIPRQAQGSNEQFS.

The chain recombines TRBV28 with TRBJ2-1; the match to TRBD2 covers 12 bases. Germline trimming cut 2 bases from V and 9 bases from J; bases unmatched to any gene: 11. The germline V gene has CDR1 MDHEN and CDR2 SYDVKM. The CDR3 has 17 amino acids. CDR3 DNA: TGTGCCAGCAGTTTAGGTGCGGTTATGACTAGCGGGGGTGAGCAGTTCTTC. This sequence encodes CASSLGAVMTSGGEQFF.

This clonotype was recorded at least ten times. The CDR3 sequence is CAGILLPVGQGYGYTF. CDR3 nucleotides: TGTGCCGGCATACTCCTCCCTGTGGGACAGGGCTATGGCTACACCTTC. The gene calls are TRBV30 and TRBJ1-2; TRBD1 matches at 9 bases. There are 16 residues in the CDR3. Trimming at V came to 8 bases and at J to 4 bases, leaving 17 bases not matched to a gene. Germline V gene data show CDR1 as GTSNPN and CDR2 as SVGIG (reference sequence).

The J gene is TRBJ2-1, the V gene TRBV5-5; TRBD2 aligns across 8 bases. Per germline, CDR1 SGHKS and CDR2 YYEKEE (reference sequence). V gave up 5 bases and J gave up 7 bases; unmatched junction bases: 14. The CDR3 totals 16 residues. CDR3 residues: CASSVAGGIYRNEQFF. CDR3 in DNA: TGTGCCAGCAGTGTGGCGGGGGGAATCTACAGGAATGAGCAGTTCTTC.

Worth noting for this clonotype: This may be a read error, as it is one base from a much larger clone. The V call is TRBV10-3, the J call TRBJ2-3; 13 positions agree with TRBD2. The V and J ends lost 4 bases and 3 bases, in that order; junction bases with no gene match: 10. Germline CDR1 is ENHRY and CDR2 is SYGVKD. The CDR3 runs to 18 residues. As DNA, the CDR3 is TGTGCCATCAGTGGATTAGGACTAGCGGGAGCTGCGACAGATACGCAGTATTTT. Its translation: CAISGLGLAGAATDTQYF.

This clonotype was counted many times. The gene calls are TRBV25-1 and TRBJ2-1; D possibly corresponds to TRBD2 (5 bases). With 5 bases removed from V and 12 bases from J, the gap between germline ends came to 26 bases. Germline V gene lookup returns CDR1 MGHDK and CDR2 SYGVNS. CDR3 length: 16 residues. The CDR3 here is CASSSHSPLGAGGQFF. The DNA of the CDR3 is TGTGCCAGCAGTTCCCACTCGCCCCTGGGCGCGGGTGGGCAGTTCTTC.

This clonotype showed up many times. The V gene is TRBV28, the J gene TRBJ1-5; D possibly corresponds to TRBD1 (6 bases). The CDR3 has 17 residues. CDR1 is MDHEN and CDR2 is SYDVKM in the germline V gene. The V end was cut by 1 base, the J end by 1 base, with 14 bases between. DNA of the CDR3: TGTGCCAGCAGTTTATTCCACAGGGAGATGAGCAATCAGCCCCAGCATTTT. Translated: CASSLFHREMSNQPQHF.

A word on this clonotype: This may be a read error, as it is one base from a much larger clone. The CDR3 ends on some other residue instead of the conserved phenylalanine or tryptophan, so this is likely a read error. This sequence joins TRBV6-1 and TRBJ1-1; no clear D. V was shortened by 7 bases and J by 2 bases, with 17 bases between the two germline ends. The CDR3 covers 15 residues. Germline CDR1 MNHNS, CDR2 SASEGT. CDR3 nucleotides: TGTGCCAGCACTAAACCGGGCGCGGGTAACACTGAAGCTTTCCTT. This translates into CASTKPGAGNTEAFL.

This clonotype was recorded many times. The chain couples TRBV11-2 to TRBJ2-1, with D possibly being TRBD1 (6 bases). Trimming removed 5 bases from V and 9 bases from J, with 14 bases in between. The CDR3 runs to 13 residues. The germline CDR1 and CDR2 sequences are SGHAT and FQNNGV. The CDR3 DNA reads TGTGCCAGCAGCCCAGGGGTCCTCCGTGAGCAGTTCTTC. Protein sequence: CASSPGVLREQFF.

The V gene is TRBV6-1, the J gene TRBJ2-7, with 10 bases fitting TRBD2. V dropped 7 bases and J dropped 7; count of bases not matched to a gene: 7. Germline values: CDR1 MNHNS, CDR2 SASEGT. The CDR3 is made up of 13 amino acids. The CDR3 is CASMLAGAGEQYF. The CDR3 DNA is TGTGCCAGCATGCTAGCGGGAGCGGGGGAGCAGTACTTC.

Ten or more counts support this clonotype. V is TRBV12-3 or TRBV12-4 and J is TRBJ1-5; perhaps TRBD1 as D (5 bases). The germline V and J ends were trimmed by 7 bases and 6 bases, with 10 bases remaining between them. This CDR3 contains 12 residues. The CDR3 loop reads CASTRGRQPQHF. CDR3 bases: TGTGCCAGCACGCGGGGACGTCAGCCCCAGCATTTT.

This clonotype came up a few times. The rearrangement uses TRBV19 and TRBJ2-7; TRBD1 matches 9 bases. Trimming at V came to 4 bases and at J to 4 bases, leaving 8 bases not matched to a gene. CDR1 and CDR2 (germline): LNHDA, SQIVND (reference sequence). The CDR3 runs to 15 residues. The CDR3 region has the DNA TGTGCCAGTAGTAGCGGGACAGGGCTATGGTACGAGCAGTACTTC. Translation: CASSSGTGLWYEQYF.